Listed below are T cell receptor beta chains from one sample, sequenced in a study of identical twins. Using its own MiXCR run on the 5' RACE reads, TCRdb lists one record per CDR3 protein. In the table there are 450,000 to 500,000 distinct CDR3 sequences, roughly an eighth of which are singletons. These data are also associated with another study on yellow fever vaccine responses in identical twins.

The source material was CD4+ T cells sorted from blood. These receptors were obtained from a woman between 18 and 30 years old in good health. Each CDR3 is given with its conserved first and last residue. The D gene is left open where the match is weak. The listing skips clone size in some rows; elsewhere it reads once, few, many or a size class.

d_call	clone_size	v_call	j_call	cdr3_nt	cdr3_aa
NA	NA	TRBV28	TRBJ1-5	TGTGCCAGCAGAGTTAGCAATCAGCCCCAGCATTTT	CASRVSNQPQHF
NA	many	TRBV25-1	TRBJ2-7	TGTGCCAGCAGTCCCCGGGACGGGACCTACGAGCAGTACTTC	CASSPRDGTYEQYF
NA	NA	TRBV20-1	TRBJ1-4	TGCAGTGCTAGCGGGCAGGGAAATGAAAAACTGTTTTTT	CSASGQGNEKLFF
NA	NA	TRBV6-1	TRBJ1-4	TGTGCCAGCAGAGTAGGCTTCAGGGGTGAAAAACTGTTTTTT	CASRVGFRGEKLFF
NA	many	TRBV5-1	TRBJ1-2	TGCGCCAGCAGCGGATTGACAGGATACACCTTC	CASSGLTGYTF
NA	NA	TRBV7-2	TRBJ2-3	TGTGCCAGCAGCCACCCGGGGACCTCTAATACGCAGTATTTT	CASSHPGTSNTQYF
TRBD1	few	TRBV29-1	TRBJ2-7	TGCAGCGTGCGACCCGGGACAGGCGAGCAGTACTTC	CSVRPGTGEQYF
NA	few	TRBV12-3/TRBV12-4	TRBJ1-2	TGTGCCAGCAGTTTCGGGGGGGCTAACTATGGCTACACCTTC	CASSFGGANYGYTF
NA	NA	TRBV29-1	TRBJ2-3	TGCAGCGTTAAGGCTCAGGGGGGTCTATTTTTT	CSVKAQGGLFF
TRBD2	few	TRBV20-1	TRBJ2-1	TGCAGTGCTAGCGGCGGCCCTAGCGGAAACAATGAGCAGTTCTTC	CSASGGPSGNNEQFF
NA	NA	TRBV6-1	TRBJ2-1	TGTGCCGCCGACCTCCGGGGGGCGGGTGAGCAGTTCTTC	CAADLRGAGEQFF
TRBD2	NA	TRBV7-9	TRBJ2-2	TGTGCCAGCAGCTTGGGCTCGGGAGGGCCAACCGGGGAGCTGTTTTTT	CASSLGSGGPTGELFF
NA	many	TRBV3-1	TRBJ2-3	TGTGCCAGCAGCCAAACCACAGATACGCAGTATTTT	CASSQTTDTQYF
NA	many	TRBV28	TRBJ2-1	TGTGCCAGCAGGGCGGTGGTGATAGCCCTCAATGAGCAGTTCTTC	CASRAVVIALNEQFF
NA	NA	TRBV6-5	TRBJ2-7	TGTGCCAGCAGTCGCGGGGCGGGCGAGCAGTACTTC	CASSRGAGEQYF
TRBD2	NA	TRBV3-1	TRBJ2-5	TGTGCCAGCACTACAAGAGGCGGGAGAACGCAGACCCAGTACTTC	CASTTRGGRTQTQYF
NA	few	TRBV29-1	TRBJ2-7	TGCAGCGTGAAGACCGGGGCGTCCTACGAGCAGTACTTC	CSVKTGASYEQYF
NA	NA	TRBV5-5	TRBJ2-1	TGTGCCAGCAGAGCTAGCGGAGGGGGGAATGAGCAGTTCTTC	CASRASGGGNEQFF
NA	few	TRBV5-6	TRBJ2-3	TGTGCCAGCAGCTTGCGAGGAGGCCGCACAGATACGCAGTATTTT	CASSLRGGRTDTQYF
NA	few	TRBV5-1	TRBJ2-2	TGCGCCAGCAGCTTGATGATGCAGGGGACGAACACCGGGGAGCTGTTTTTT	CASSLMMQGTNTGELFF
TRBD2	few	TRBV7-8	TRBJ2-3	TGTGCCAGCAGCTTAGGCAGCGGGAGTATGACAGATACGCAGTATTTT	CASSLGSGSMTDTQYF
NA	few	TRBV2	TRBJ1-1	TGTGCCAGCAGTGCGCGGGGATCGGGACGCGGCAAAAGCCTTGAAGCTTTCTTT	CASSARGSGRGKSLEAFF
NA	NA	TRBV12-3/TRBV12-4	TRBJ2-1	TGTGCCAGCAAACTTTCCCCGAGCTCCTACAATGAGCAGTTCTTC	CASKLSPSSYNEQFF
NA	few	TRBV5-1	TRBJ2-6	TGCGCCAGCAGCTTGGTTAAGTTCACTGGGGCCAACGTCCTGACTTTC	CASSLVKFTGANVLTF
NA	few	TRBV28	TRBJ1-5	TGTGCCAGCAGTTTAGGGCAGAAGGGCAATCAGCCCCAGCATTTT	CASSLGQKGNQPQHF
TRBD2	few	TRBV6-1	TRBJ2-7	TGTGCCAGCAGCCGAACCCGCGGACTAGCGGGGCCCGAGCAGTACTTC	CASSRTRGLAGPEQYF
TRBD2	few	TRBV30	TRBJ2-5	TGTGCCTGGAGGCTAGCGGGGGGGAAAGAGACCCAGTACTTC	CAWRLAGGKETQYF
NA	NA	TRBV20-1	TRBJ2-1	TGCTGTGCTAGAGATGAAGGGACCCCCTCCTACAATGAGCAGTTCTTC	CCARDEGTPSYNEQFF
TRBD1	many	TRBV15	TRBJ1-5	TGTGCCACCAGCAGAGATCCCCGACCGGGACAGGGGAATCAGCCCCAGCATTTT	CATSRDPRPGQGNQPQHF
NA	NA	TRBV14	TRBJ2-7	TGTGCCAGCAGCTACCATAATATCAACAGGGAAAAGCAGTACTTC	CASSYHNINREKQYF
NA	few	TRBV27	TRBJ2-1	TGTGCCAGCAGCCCAATGGGCAGGGAAGGGCCTTATGAGCAGTTCTTC	CASSPMGREGPYEQFF
NA	few	TRBV7-9	TRBJ2-3	TGTGCCAGCAGCCCACGGAGAGACCTCAGAGATACGCAGTATTTT	CASSPRRDLRDTQYF
NA	many	TRBV4-2	TRBJ2-5	TGTGCCAGCAGCCAAGATGGGCACACAACGTTGGAGACCCAGTACTTC	CASSQDGHTTLETQYF
NA	few	TRBV7-2	TRBJ2-7	TGTGCCAGCAGCTTAGCCCTAGCACCGATGGAGCAGTACTTC	CASSLALAPMEQYF
NA	NA	TRBV20-1	TRBJ1-6	TGCAGTGCTAGAGCAAGCGGTGGAGTTTCACCCCTCCACTTT	CSARASGGVSPLHF
NA	NA	TRBV27	TRBJ2-2	TGTGCCAGCAGTGGGACCCGGGCCCGAGGGACCGGGGAGCTGTTTTTT	CASSGTRARGTGELFF
TRBD2	NA	TRBV12-3/TRBV12-4	TRBJ2-7	TGTGCCCTCTGTTTTTTGGTTTCTAGCGGGAGGAGGGCCTACGAGCAGTACTTC	CALCFLVSSGRRAYEQYF